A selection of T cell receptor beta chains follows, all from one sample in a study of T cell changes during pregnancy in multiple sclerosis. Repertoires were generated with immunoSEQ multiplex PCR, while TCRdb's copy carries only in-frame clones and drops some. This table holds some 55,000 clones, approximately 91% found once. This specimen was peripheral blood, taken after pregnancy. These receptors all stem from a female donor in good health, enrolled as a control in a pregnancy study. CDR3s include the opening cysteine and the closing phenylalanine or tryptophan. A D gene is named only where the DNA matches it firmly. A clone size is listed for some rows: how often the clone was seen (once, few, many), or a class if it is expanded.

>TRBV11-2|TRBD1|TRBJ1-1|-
TGTGCCAGCAGTTCTGCCGGGACAGGGGGCATGAACACTGAAGCTTTCTTT
CASSSAGTGGMNTEAFF
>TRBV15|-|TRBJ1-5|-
TGTGCCACCAGCAGACAACAAATGAGCAATCAGCCCCAGCATTTT
CATSRQQMSNQPQHF
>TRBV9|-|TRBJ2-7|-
TGTGCCAGCAGTCCAACAGGGTCCCTCTACGAGCAGTACTTC
CASSPTGSLYEQYF
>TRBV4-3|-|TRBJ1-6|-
TGCGCCAGCAGCCGTGACAGGAATAATTCACCCCTCCACTTT
CASSRDRNNSPLHF
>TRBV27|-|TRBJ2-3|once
TGTGCCAGCAGTTCCTCGTTACGGGGGTTCACAGATACGCAGTATTTT
CASSSSLRGFTDTQYF
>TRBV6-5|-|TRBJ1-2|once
TGTGCCAGCAGTTACAGTAGGGGGGGGTGGGACTATGGCTACACCTTC
CASSYSRGGWDYGYTF
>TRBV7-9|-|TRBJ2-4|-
TGTGCCAGCAGCTTAAACAGGGAAGGAAACATTCAGTACTTC
CASSLNREGNIQYF
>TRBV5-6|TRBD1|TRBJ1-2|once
TGTGCCAGCAGTAGTACAGGGGGAGGAGGCTACACCTTC
CASSSTGGGGYTF
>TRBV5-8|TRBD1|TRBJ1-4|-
TGTGCCAGCAGCCAGGGACAGCCTAATGAAAAACTGTTTTTT
CASSQGQPNEKLFF
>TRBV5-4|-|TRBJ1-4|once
TGTGCCAGCAGCTTGGCCTCCGGGACAAGGGCTAATGAAAAACTGTTTTTT
CASSLASGTRANEKLFF
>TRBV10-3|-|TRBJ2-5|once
TGTGCCATCAGTATCCGGGACACCCAAGGGGCCCAGTACTTC
CAISIRDTQGAQYF
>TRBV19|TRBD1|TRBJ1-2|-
TGTGCCAGTAACCGACAGGGGGTATATGGCTACACCTTC
CASNRQGVYGYTF
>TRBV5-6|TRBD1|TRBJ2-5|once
TGTGCCAGCAGGCCCGGGACAGGGGGAGGGAGGGAGACCCAGTACTTC
CASRPGTGGGRETQYF
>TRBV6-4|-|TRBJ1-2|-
TGTGCCAGCAGCGCTGGCGGACGCCAGGGCGGCTACACCTTC
CASSAGGRQGGYTF
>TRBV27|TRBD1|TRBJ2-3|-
TGTGCCAGCAGCCCCCAGAGGGGGCAGTCGGATACGCAGTATTTT
CASSPQRGQSDTQYF
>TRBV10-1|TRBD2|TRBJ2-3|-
TGCGCCAGCAGTTGGCGGGAGGCAGATACGCAGTATTTT
CASSWREADTQYF
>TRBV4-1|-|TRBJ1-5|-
TGCGCCAGCAGCCAAGATAGTAGCATAAATCAGCCCCAGCATTTT
CASSQDSSINQPQHF
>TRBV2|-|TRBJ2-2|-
TGTGCCAGCCGCCCAGCAGGGGCGAACACCGGGGAGCTGTTTTTT
CASRPAGANTGELFF
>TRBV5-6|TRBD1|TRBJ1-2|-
TGTGCCAGCAGCCTCCCCTTTACAGGGGGGAATGGCTACACCTTC
CASSLPFTGGNGYTF
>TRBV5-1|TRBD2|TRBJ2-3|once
TGCGCCAGCAGCTTGGAGGCTAGCGGGACCACAGATACGCAGTATTTT
CASSLEASGTTDTQYF
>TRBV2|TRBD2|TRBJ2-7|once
TGTGCCAGCAGTGATAGTACTAGCGGGGGTTCCAGGTACGAGCAGTACTTC
CASSDSTSGGSRYEQYF
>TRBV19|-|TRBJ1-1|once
TGTGCCAGTAGTATAAACCGGGTGTATAGGACTGAAGCTTTCTTT
CASSINRVYRTEAFF
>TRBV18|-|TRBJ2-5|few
TGTGCCAGCTCATCCCCGGGGGGCCTACAAGAGACCCAGTACTTC
CASSSPGGLQETQYF
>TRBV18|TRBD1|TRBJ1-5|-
TGTGCCAGCTCAGCGGACAGGGACCATCAGCCCCAGCATTTT
CASSADRDHQPQHF
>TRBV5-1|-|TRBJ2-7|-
TGCGCCAGCAGCTGGAACCAGGGGAGCTCCTACGAGCAGTACTTC
CASSWNQGSSYEQYF
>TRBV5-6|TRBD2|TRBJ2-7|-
TGTGCCAGCAGCTTGGTGGGACTAGCGGGAGGTCGGAACGAGCAGTACTTC
CASSLVGLAGGRNEQYF
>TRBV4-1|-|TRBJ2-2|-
TGCGCCAGCAGGGCCGGGACACCATCCGGAGAGCTGTTTTTT
CASRAGTPSGELFF
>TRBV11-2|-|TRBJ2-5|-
TGTGCCAGCAGCTTAGCCCCCACGTTGGTAGCGGCGATACAAGAGACCCAGTACTTC
CASSLAPTLVAAIQETQYF
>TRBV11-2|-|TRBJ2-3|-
TGTGCCAGCAGCCCGAACACCGGGACATACACAGATACGCAGTATTTT
CASSPNTGTYTDTQYF
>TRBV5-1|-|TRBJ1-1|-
TGCGCCAGCAGCTTGGACCCCGGGGACACTGAAGTTTTCTTT
CASSLDPGDTEVFF
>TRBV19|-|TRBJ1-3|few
TGTGCCAGTAGTATAGACGGGAGCTCTGGAAACACCATATATTTT
CASSIDGSSGNTIYF
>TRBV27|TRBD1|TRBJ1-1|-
TGTGCCAGCAGTTACCGGGACAGGGTCACTGAAGCTTTCTTT
CASSYRDRVTEAFF
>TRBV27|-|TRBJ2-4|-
TGTGCCAGCCAGCTGAGCAGAAGATGGGCAAACATTCAGTACTTC
CASQLSRRWANIQYF
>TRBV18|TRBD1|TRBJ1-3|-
TGTGCCAGCTCACCCGGGACAGGGGTTGGAAACACCATATATTTT
CASSPGTGVGNTIYF
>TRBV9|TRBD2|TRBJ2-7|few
TGTGCCAGCAGCGTCAATGTCGCGACTAGCGGGGGCCTTGAGGACGAGCAGTACTTC
CASSVNVATSGGLEDEQYF
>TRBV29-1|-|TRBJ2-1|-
TGCAGCGTTGAAGTCCAGGGGAATGAGCAGTTCTTC
CSVEVQGNEQFF
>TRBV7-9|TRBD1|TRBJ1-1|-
TGTGCCAGCAGCTTAGGGGACAGAGTGAACACTGAAGCTTTCTTT
CASSLGDRVNTEAFF
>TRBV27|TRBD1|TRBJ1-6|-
TGTGCCAGCAGCCTCAAAGACAGGGGATACTATAATTCACCCCTCCACTTT
CASSLKDRGYYNSPLHF
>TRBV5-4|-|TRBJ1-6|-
TGTGCCAGCAGCTTGGTCCAGGCGGGGTCACCCCTCCACTTT
CASSLVQAGSPLHF
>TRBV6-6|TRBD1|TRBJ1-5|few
TGTGCCAGCAGACCACCCGGGACAGTCATGGAGCCCCAGCATTTT
CASRPPGTVMEPQHF
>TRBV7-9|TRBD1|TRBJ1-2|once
TGTGCCAGCAGCTCAAGAAACAGGGGGCAAAGCTATGGCTACACCTTC
CASSSRNRGQSYGYTF
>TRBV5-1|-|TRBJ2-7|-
TGCGCCAGCAGCTCGGAGTACGAGCAGTACTTC
CASSSEYEQYF
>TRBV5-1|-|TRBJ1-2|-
TGCGCCAGCAGCTCCGGACAGCAAAACTATGGCTACACCTTC
CASSSGQQNYGYTF
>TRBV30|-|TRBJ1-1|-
TGTGCCTGGACTCGGGGAGTGAACACTGAAGCTTTCTTT
CAWTRGVNTEAFF
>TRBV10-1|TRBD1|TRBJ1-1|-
TGCGCCAGCAGAATAACGGGACAGGCGAACACTGAAGCTTTCTTT
CASRITGQANTEAFF
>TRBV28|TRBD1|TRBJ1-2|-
TGTGCCAGCAGTTTCAGGGGGCCAGGTGGCTACACCTTC
CASSFRGPGGYTF
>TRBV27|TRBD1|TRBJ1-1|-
TGTGCCAGCAGTTTAAATTATCCGGGACAGATGAACACTGAAGCTTTCTTT
CASSLNYPGQMNTEAFF
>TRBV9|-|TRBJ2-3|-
TGTGCCAGCAGCGTAGATCTAGGAAGTACGCAGTATTTT
CASSVDLGSTQYF
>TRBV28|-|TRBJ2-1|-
TGTGCCAGCAGTGCCCCGCTAGCCGCAAGAAATGAGCAGTTCTTC
CASSAPLAARNEQFF
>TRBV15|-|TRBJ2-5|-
TGTGCCACCAGCAGGGAGCGGGCTAGCTGGATGAAGGAGACCCAGTACTTC
CATSRERASWMKETQYF
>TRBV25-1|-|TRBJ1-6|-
TGTGCCAGCAGTCCACCCAGGGGACCCAATTCACCCCTCCACTTT
CASSPPRGPNSPLHF
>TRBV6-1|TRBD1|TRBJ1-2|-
TGTGCCAGCAGTGAAGCCTTGGGGACAGCAATCTATGGCTACACCTTC
CASSEALGTAIYGYTF
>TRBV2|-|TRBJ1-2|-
TGTGCCAGCAGGGACCAGGGGCGCGATGGCTACACCTTC
CASRDQGRDGYTF